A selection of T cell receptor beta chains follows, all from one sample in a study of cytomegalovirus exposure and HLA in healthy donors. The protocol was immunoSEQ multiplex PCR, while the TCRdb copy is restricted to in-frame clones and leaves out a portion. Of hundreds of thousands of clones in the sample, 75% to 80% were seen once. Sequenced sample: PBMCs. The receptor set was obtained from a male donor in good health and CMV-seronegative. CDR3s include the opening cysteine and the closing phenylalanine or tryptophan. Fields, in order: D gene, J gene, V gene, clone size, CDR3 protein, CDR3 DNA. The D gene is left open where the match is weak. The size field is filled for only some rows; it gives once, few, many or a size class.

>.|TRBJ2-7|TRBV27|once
CASSLALGGEQYF
TGTGCCAGCAGTTTAGCGTTAGGAGGCGAGCAGTACTTC
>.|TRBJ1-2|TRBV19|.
CASSITGLDYGYTF
TGTGCCAGTAGTATCACAGGGTTGGACTATGGCTACACCTTC
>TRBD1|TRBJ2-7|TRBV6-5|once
CASSYSTTGAEQYF
TGTGCCAGCAGTTACTCTACCACAGGGGCCGAGCAGTACTTC
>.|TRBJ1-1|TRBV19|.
CASSKTENPNTEAFF
TGTGCCAGTAGTAAGACAGAGAACCCGAACACTGAAGCTTTCTTT
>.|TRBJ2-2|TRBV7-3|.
CASSFQNPNTGELFF
TGTGCCAGCAGCTTCCAGAACCCGAACACCGGGGAGCTGTTTTTT
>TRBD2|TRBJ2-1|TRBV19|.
CASSILAGGSYNEQFF
TGTGCCAGTAGTATCCTAGCGGGAGGGTCCTACAATGAGCAGTTCTTC
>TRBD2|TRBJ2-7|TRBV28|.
CASSLLRTSGSYEQYF
TGTGCCAGCAGTTTATTGCGGACTAGCGGGAGTTACGAGCAGTACTTC
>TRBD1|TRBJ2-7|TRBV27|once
CASSSFPGQGYEQYF
TGTGCCAGCAGTTCGTTTCCGGGACAGGGCTACGAGCAGTACTTC
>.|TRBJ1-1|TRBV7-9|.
CASSPGHREAFF
TGTGCCAGCAGCCCCGGACACCGTGAAGCTTTCTTT
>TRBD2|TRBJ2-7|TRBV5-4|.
CASSLKGTSGRPYEQYF
TGTGCCAGCAGCTTGAAAGGGACTAGCGGGAGGCCGTACGAGCAGTACTTC
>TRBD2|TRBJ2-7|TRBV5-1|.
CASSFQVAGGNEQYF
TGCGCCAGCAGCTTCCAGGTGGCGGGAGGAAACGAGCAGTACTTC